These 24 T cell receptor beta chains came from one sample sequenced in a study of T cells in Graves' hyperthyroidism and ophthalmopathy. Amplification targeted TCR beta CDR3 regions from RNA transcripts. First-round RT-PCR with HTBI primers amplified the TCR CDR3 region. One entry per CDR3 protein results from TCRdb running MiXCR on the multiplex PCR reads. The table lists some 350,000 distinct CDR3 sequences, 25% of them singletons, with more than 60% in the top ten. Source material: blood. The receptors were sampled from a man aged 45-60 years with Graves' hyperthyroidism.

This clonotype was found many times. The genes are TRBV28 and TRBJ2-7; D possibly uses TRBD1 or TRBD2 (5 bases each). The CDR3 consists of 13 residues. Germline V gene sequence: CDR1 MDHEN, CDR2 SYDVKM. V was shortened by 10 bases and J by 0 bases, with 13 bases between the two germline ends. CDR3 loop: CATSGHPSYEQYF. In nucleotides, the CDR3 is TGTGCCACCTCGGGGCACCCCTCCTACGAGCAGTACTTC.

This clonotype was counted a single time. With a much larger clone just one base away, this may be a read error. The chain couples TRBV3-1 to TRBJ1-5, with a weak D call TRBD1 (6 bases). Trimming removed 4 bases at V and 11 bases at J, with 12 bases between. This CDR3 is 12 amino acids long. Germline V gene sequence: CDR1 LGHDT, CDR2 YNNKEL (reference sequence). The DNA of the CDR3 is TGTGCCAGCAGCCGAGGGGGTTCGACCCAGCATTTT. Translating it yields CASSRGGSTQHF. The variable domain in full, completed from reference TRBV3-1 and TRBJ1-5, reads DTAVSQTPKYLVTQMGNDKSIKCEQNLGHDTMYWYKQDSKKFLKIMFSYNNKELIINETVPNRFSPKSPDKAHLNLHINSLELGDSAVYFCASSRGGSTQHFGDGTRLSIL.

CDR3 coding DNA: TGTGCCAGCTGCCTAAACAGGGGTCTGAGCGGGGAGCTGTTTTTT. The encoded protein is CASCLNRGLSGELFF. The gene calls are TRBV6-1 and TRBJ2-2; 7 bases align to TRBD1. This CDR3 spans 15 amino acids. Germline lookup yields CDR1 MNHNS and CDR2 SASEGT. The junction had 13 bases not matched to a gene; V was cut back by 8 bases and J by 7 bases.

This clonotype was observed a few times. The chain has TRBV7-9 and TRBJ2-5; 8 bases agree with TRBD2. Germline V gene lookup returns CDR1 SEHNR and CDR2 FQNEAQ (reference sequence). Unmatched junction bases numbered 3, after V lost 2 bases and J lost 1 base. The CDR3 is made up of 15 amino acids. CDR3 sequence (DNA): TGTGCCAGCAGCTTACGGCGGGAGGCCCAAGAGACCCAGTACTTC. This sequence encodes CASSLRREAQETQYF.

V usage is TRBV7-2 and J usage is TRBJ2-1; 8 nucleotides align to TRBD1. Trimming took 5 bases from V and 4 from J; bases not matched to a gene: 7. This CDR3 comprises 15 residues. The germline CDR1 and CDR2 sequences are SGHTA and FQGNSA. CDR3 sequence (DNA): TGTGCCAGCAGCGAAGACAGGGGCTTTTACAATGAGCAGTTCTTC. It codes for CASSEDRGFYNEQFF.

This clonotype was observed once. The chain couples TRBV19 to TRBJ2-3, with D tentatively TRBD2 (6 bases). Germline V gene data show CDR1 as LNHDA and CDR2 as SQIVND (reference sequence). The ends were cut back, 1 base at V and 4 bases at J, with 12 bases in the middle. CDR3 length equals 15 residues. The CDR3 region is CASSIGSGSADTQYF. Here the CDR3 DNA reads TGTGCCAGTAGTATAGGTTCCGGGAGTGCAGATACGCAGTATTTT. Variable domain in full (rest from reference TRBV19 and TRBJ2-3): DGGITQSPKYLFRKEGQNVTLSCEQNLNHDAMYWYRQDPGQGLRLIYYSQIVNDFQKGDIAEGYSVSREKKESFPLTVTSAQKNPTAFYLCASSIGSGSADTQYFGPGTRLTVL.

This clonotype was counted ten times or more. The V call is TRBV18, the J call TRBJ2-3, with D uncertain. Trimming left V 3 bases short and J 0 bases short, with 4 bases between. The CDR3 spans 13 residues. CDR1 and CDR2 (germline): KGHSH, LQKENI. Here the CDR3 reads CASSPASTDTQYF. CDR3 DNA sequence: TGTGCCAGCTCACCCGCTAGCACAGATACGCAGTATTTT.

This chain uses TRBV2 with TRBJ1-2; no clear D gene. This CDR3 is 17 amino acids long. Germline values: CDR1 SNHLY, CDR2 FYNNEI. The V and J ends lost 10 bases and 0 bases respectively, with 24 bases between them. CDR3 bases: TGTGCCACCCTGATTGCGGTTCCCCCGCAGGCTAACTATGGCTACACCTTC. Protein: CATLIAVPPQANYGYTF. Full variable domain (missing parts from reference TRBV2 and TRBJ1-2): EPEVTQTPSHQVTQMGQEVILRCVPISNHLYFYWYRQILGQKVEFLVSFYNNEISEKSEIFDDQFSVERPDGSNFTLKIRSTKLEDSAMYFCATLIAVPPQANYGYTFGSGTRLTVV.

This clonotype was recorded many times. The rearrangement joins TRBV11-3 to TRBJ2-1; TRBD1 agrees at 11 bases. CDR3 size: 15 residues. V lost 5 bases, J lost 10 bases, and 10 bases stayed unmatched. Germline CDR1 reads SGHNT; CDR2 reads YENEEA. The CDR3 region has the DNA TGTGCCAGCAGCAAACCGGGACAGGGGGAGGGGGAGCAGTTCTTC. Encoded protein: CASSKPGQGEGEQFF.

The gene calls are TRBV28 and TRBJ2-4, with TRBD2 as a possible D gene (7 bases). The CDR3 is 15 amino acids. Trimming stripped 5 bases from V and 3 bases from J, with 14 bases between. Per germline, CDR1 MDHEN and CDR2 SYDVKM. The CDR3 DNA sequence: TGTGCCAGCAGTCTGGAAGGGGGGGGCAAAAACATTCAGTACTTC. This gives the protein CASSLEGGGKNIQYF.

The chain carries TRBV30 and TRBJ2-3; D may be TRBD1 or TRBD2 (5 bases each). The CDR3 loop spans 14 amino acids. CDR1 is GTSNPN and CDR2 is SVGIG in the germline V gene (reference sequence). The V and J ends lost 1 base and 6 bases respectively, with 14 bases between them. DNA of the CDR3: TGTGCCTGGAGTGAGGTGGGACGGGCGGATACGCAGTATTTT. This codes for CAWSEVGRADTQYF.

This clonotype was detected a few times. The gene calls are TRBV11-2 and TRBJ2-2; TRBD2 aligns across 7 bases. In germline, CDR1 is SGHAT, CDR2 FQNNGV. Trimming took 5 bases from V and 5 from J; bases not matched to a gene: 8. This CDR3 is built from 15 residues. DNA of the CDR3: TGTGCCAGCAGCCCACGGGAGGAGGTAACCGGGGAGCTGTTTTTT. Encoded protein: CASSPREEVTGELFF. Full variable domain (rest looked up from reference TRBV11-2 and TRBJ2-2): EAGVAQSPRYKIIEKRQSVAFWCNPISGHATLYWYQQILGQGPKLLIQFQNNGVVDDSQLPKDRFSAERLKGVDSTLKIQPAKLEDSAVYLCASSPREEVTGELFFGEGSRLTVL.

This clonotype was found a few times. The V call is TRBV12-3 or TRBV12-4, the J call TRBJ1-1; 8 nucleotides line up with TRBD1. The CDR3 spans 15 residues. The V segment lost 5 bases and the J segment 0 bases; nucleotides outside the gene matches: 5. The CDR3 region has the DNA TGTGCCAGCAGTCAGCGGGGACAGGTGAACACTGAAGCTTTCTTT. This encodes CASSQRGQVNTEAFF.

Details on this clonotype: One end of the junction does not line up with germline, which may come from a read error. The V and J genes are TRBV20-1 and TRBJ2-1, with D maybe TRBD2 (5 bases). Germline V gene lookup returns CDR1 DFQATT and CDR2 SNEGSKA (reference sequence). There are 11 residues in the CDR3. CDR3 sequence: CSARGYGLEFF. CDR3 sequence (DNA): TGCAGTGCCAGAGGGTACGGACTCGAGTTCTTC.

V gene TRBV7-2 combines with J gene TRBJ2-1; D might be TRBD2 (5 bases). The CDR3 length is 15 residues. The germline CDR1 and CDR2 sequences are SGHTA and FQGNSA. Trimming stripped 6 bases from V and 4 bases from J, with 16 bases between. The DNA for the CDR3 is TGTGCCAGCAGGCCTGGACTGGATAAGTACAATGAGCAGTTCTTC. Its protein is CASRPGLDKYNEQFF. The full variable domain, completed using reference TRBV7-2 and TRBJ2-1, is GAGVSQSPSNKVTEKGKDVELRCDPISGHTALYWYRQSLGQGLEFLIYFQGNSAPDKSGLPSDRFSAERTGGSVSTLTIQRTQQEDSAVYLCASRPGLDKYNEQFFGPGTRLTVL.

This chain uses TRBV2 with TRBJ2-7; no definite D call. This CDR3 comprises 15 residues. Trimming took off 5 bases at V and 7 bases at J, with 21 bases between the two ends. The germline V gene encodes CDR1 SNHLY and CDR2 FYNNEI. CDR3 DNA sequence: TGTGCCAGCAGTCGAAGCAGTCGGTTTCGTCTGGAGCAGTACTTC. Amino acids: CASSRSSRFRLEQYF.

The chain carries TRBV28 and TRBJ2-2; D ambiguous. Trimming took off 3 bases at V and 3 bases at J, with 11 bases between the two ends. Germline CDR1 and CDR2: MDHEN and SYDVKM. The CDR3 consists of 15 residues. The CDR3 loop reads CASSFFSPDTGELFF. CDR3 bases: TGTGCCAGCAGTTTTTTTAGTCCAGACACCGGGGAGCTGTTTTTT.

In this sample, this clonotype turned up a few times. This chain connects TRBV20-1 to TRBJ1-2, with D uncertain. Between the trimmed V and J ends, which lost 0 bases and 0 bases, there was a span of 14 bases. Germline assignment: CDR1 DFQATT and CDR2 SNEGSKA (reference sequence). The CDR3 sequence is 16 residues long. The CDR3 loop is CSARELVTRANYGYTF. The CDR3, as DNA: TGCAGTGCTAGAGAGTTGGTGACAAGGGCTAACTATGGCTACACCTTC.

V is TRBV5-1 and J is TRBJ2-5; weak D call: TRBD2 (6 bases). Trimming pared 4 bases from V and 9 bases from J, leaving 19 bases between. Germline V CDR1 and CDR2: SGHRS, YFSETQ. The CDR3 covers 14 residues. DNA for the CDR3: TGCGCCAGCAGCCTAGGACACCCCGGGGAGGCCCAGTACTTC. Protein sequence: CASSLGHPGEAQYF.

In this sample, this clonotype turned up many times. The chain couples TRBV6-1 to TRBJ2-7; D unclear. Trimming removed 5 bases from V and 4 bases from J, with 12 bases in between. The germline CDR1 and CDR2 sequences are MNHNS and SASEGT. The CDR3 consists of 13 residues. The CDR3 nucleotides read TGTGCCAGCAGTTATGAAAAGGGATACGAGCAGTACTTC. It translates to CASSYEKGYEQYF.

The chain combines TRBV3-1 with TRBJ2-6, with D hard to call. This CDR3 has 16 amino acids. Per the germline V gene, CDR1 is LGHDT and CDR2 is YNNKEL (reference sequence). V was clipped by 0 bases and J by 0 bases, with 6 bases between them. CDR3 DNA: TGTGCCAGCAGCCAAGATTCACTCTCTGGGGCCAACGTCCTGACTTTC. Encoded protein: CASSQDSLSGANVLTF.

This clonotype appeared a few times. This chain links TRBV12-3 or TRBV12-4 with TRBJ1-2; D gene ambiguous. The CDR3 is 12 residues long. The V and J ends lost 5 bases and 4 bases respectively, with 8 bases between them. CDR3 coding DNA: TGTGCCAGCAGTGAGACGGCCTATGGCTACACCTTC. Encoded protein: CASSETAYGYTF.

There are many counts of this clonotype. The V call is TRBV24-1, the J call TRBJ2-1; TRBD1 matches 7 bases. The CDR3 is 14 amino acids. Germline CDR1 is KGHDR and CDR2 is SFDVKD. Trimming at V came to 9 bases and at J to 4 bases, leaving 8 bases not matched to a gene. CDR3 in DNA: TGTGCCACCGCTGGGGACAGTTTATACAATGAGCAGTTCTTC. Translated: CATAGDSLYNEQFF.

This clonotype was seen a handful of times. The V and J genes are TRBV7-8 and TRBJ1-2, with a weak D call TRBD1 (6 bases). This CDR3 has 15 amino acids. CDR1 and CDR2 (germline): SGHVS, FQNEAQ. V shed 4 bases and J shed 3 bases, with 15 bases lying between them. CDR3 nucleotides: TGTGCCAGCAGCTCTTCGGGGGCTTGGGACTATGGCTACACCTTC. It specifies CASSSSGAWDYGYTF.